These 30 T cell receptor beta chains were all obtained from the same sample, sequenced in a study of shared clonotypes between healthy human individuals. Produced via immunoSEQ multiplex PCR; TCRdb's table is partial and in-frame only. The sample includes around 2.3 million clones, approximately 94% of them seen just once. The sample taken for sequencing was naive CD4+ T cells sorted from blood. This sample's subset: CD45RA+ positively selected. These TCRs come from a man aged 18 to 29 in good health.

The chain uses TRBV5-1 and TRBJ1-1; D unclear. CDR3 length equals 14 residues. The ends were cut back, 0 bases at V and 0 bases at J, with 6 bases in the middle. Germline values: CDR1 SGHRS, CDR2 YFSETQ. The CDR3 sequence is CASSLADLNTEAFF. CDR3 DNA: TGCGCCAGCAGCTTGGCAGACCTGAACACTGAAGCTTTCTTT.

The chain recombines TRBV18 with TRBJ1-2, with 7 bases that match TRBD1. In germline, CDR1 is KGHSH, CDR2 LQKENI. This CDR3 region has 14 residues. J was trimmed by 2 bases and V by 3 bases; bases with no gene match: 3. This CDR3 is CASSPMTGNYGYTF. The CDR3 nucleotides read TGTGCCAGCTCACCGATGACAGGGAACTATGGCTACACCTTC. Variable domain in full (rest from reference TRBV18 and TRBJ1-2): NAGVMQNPRHLVRRRGQEARLRCSPMKGHSHVYWYRQLPEEGLKFMVYLQKENIIDESGMPKERFSAEFPKEGPSILRIQQVVRGDSAAYFCASSPMTGNYGYTFGSGTRLTVV.

The chain is built from TRBV7-2 and TRBJ2-2; 13 bases line up with TRBD2. The CDR3 is made up of 18 amino acids. Germline values: CDR1 SGHTA, CDR2 FQGNSA. The V and J ends lost 5 bases and 6 bases, in that order; junction bases with no gene match: 12. CDR3 nucleotides: TGTGCCAGCAGCCCCCGGACTAGCGGGAGTCTAAACGCCGGGGAGCTGTTTTTT. It encodes CASSPRTSGSLNAGELFF.

The chain employs TRBV5-6 and TRBJ2-4; D is perhaps TRBD1 (6 bases). CDR1 and CDR2 (germline): SGHDT, YYEEEE. The CDR3 totals 15 residues. Trimming removed 0 bases at V and 6 bases at J, with 13 bases between. CDR3 sequence reads: CASSLGSGGGNIQYF. The DNA for the CDR3 is TGTGCCAGCAGCTTGGGCTCTGGGGGCGGAAACATTCAGTACTTC.

The chain is built from TRBV19 and TRBJ1-2, with a tentative D call TRBD1 (5 bases). CDR1 and CDR2 from the germline V gene are LNHDA and SQIVND (reference sequence). Trimming took 6 bases from V and 4 from J, leaving 30 bases between them. This CDR3 spans 19 amino acids. CDR3: CASSLYEPGTAPYSYGYTF. As DNA, the CDR3 is TGTGCCAGTAGCCTTTACGAACCAGGGACCGCGCCTTACTCCTATGGCTACACCTTC.

V is TRBV27 and J is TRBJ1-6; D not certain. CDR1 MNHEY and CDR2 SMNVEV come from the germline V gene (reference sequence). Trimming took off 3 bases at V and 5 bases at J, with 14 bases between the two ends. The CDR3 consists of 16 residues. The CDR3 loop reads CASSFLIKGDNSPLHF. For the CDR3, the DNA is TGTGCCAGCAGTTTTCTTATAAAGGGTGATAATTCACCCCTCCACTTT.

The table lists this clone with a few counts. The V and J genes are TRBV10-1 and TRBJ1-6; D remains unclear. CDR3 size: 14 residues. Trimming removed 2 bases at V and 10 bases at J, with 12 bases between. The V gene's germline CDR1 is WNHNN and CDR2 SYGVQD (reference sequence). CDR3 amino acids: CASSERGRGSPLHF. In nucleotides, the CDR3 is TGCGCCAGCAGTGAGCGAGGAAGAGGATCACCCCTCCACTTT.

The rearrangement links TRBV6-5 to TRBJ2-5; D is tentatively TRBD1 or TRBD2 (6 bases each). This CDR3 is built from 14 residues. From germline, CDR1 is MNHEY and CDR2 SVGAGI. Trimming cost V 3 bases and J 2 bases, with 10 bases left between them. The CDR3: CASSYSGAQETQYF. For the CDR3, the DNA is TGTGCCAGCAGTTATTCGGGGGCACAAGAGACCCAGTACTTC.

The chain carries TRBV11-2 and TRBJ2-2; TRBD2 aligns across 10 bases. Germline CDR1 and CDR2: SGHAT and FQNNGV. This CDR3 is 18 amino acids long. Germline trimming cut 6 bases from V and 4 bases from J; bases unmatched to any gene: 14. The CDR3 bases are TGTGCCAGCAGGTCTAGCGGGGGCGCCATAAGGGTCACCGGGGAGCTGTTTTTT. It yields the protein CASRSSGGAIRVTGELFF.

V usage is TRBV28 and J usage is TRBJ2-1, with 10 bases matching TRBD1. Looked up from germline, CDR1 is MDHEN and CDR2 is SYDVKM. The CDR3 totals 15 residues. With V trimmed by 5 bases and J by 7 bases, 8 bases remained unmatched. The CDR3 nucleotides are TGTGCCAGCAGTCCCCGGACAGGGGGTGTTAATGAGCAGTTCTTC. As protein: CASSPRTGGVNEQFF.

On this clone itself: Other DNA variants within this sample encode the same CDR3. The rearrangement uses TRBV5-4 and TRBJ2-7, with D possibly being TRBD2 (5 bases). This CDR3 has 13 residues. Between the trimmed V and J ends, which lost 0 bases and 6 bases, there was a span of 10 bases. Per the germline V gene, CDR1 is SGHNT and CDR2 is YYREEE (reference sequence). In nucleotides, the CDR3 is TGTGCCAGCAGCTTGGGCCTAGGACTCGAGCAGTACTTC. It specifies CASSLGLGLEQYF.

CDR3 sequence: CASSLTSGAYNEQFF. The CDR3 bases are TGTGCCAGCAGCTTGACTAGCGGGGCTTACAATGAGCAGTTCTTC. J is TRBJ2-1 and V is TRBV7-9, with TRBD2 matching 11 bases. The CDR3 extends over 15 amino acids. The ends lost 3 bases at V and 4 bases at J; junction bases unmatched: 2. The V gene's germline CDR1 is SEHNR and CDR2 FQNEAQ (reference sequence).

The count of this clone is one. This chain uses TRBV11-2 with TRBJ1-6; D ambiguous. The V and J ends lost 0 bases and 7 bases respectively, with 4 bases between them. This CDR3 is built from 13 residues. CDR1 and CDR2 (germline): SGHAT, FQNNGV. The chain's CDR3 is CASSLEANSPLHF. In DNA form, the CDR3 reads TGTGCCAGCAGCTTAGAGGCCAATTCACCCCTCCACTTT.

Notes on this clone: Other DNA sequences of this sample code for an identical CDR3. The V call is TRBV5-1, the J call TRBJ1-1, with 7 bases identical to TRBD1. The V gene end was trimmed by 6 bases and the J gene end by 4 bases; junction bases not matched to a gene: 9. This CDR3 region has 14 residues. CDR1 is SGHRS, CDR2 YFSETQ, per germline. CDR3 sequence reads: CASTPGQGGTEAFF. Here the CDR3 DNA reads TGCGCCAGCACCCCGGGGCAGGGGGGCACTGAAGCTTTCTTT. Using reference TRBV5-1 and TRBJ1-1 for the parts outside the CDR3, the full variable domain is KAGVTQTPRYLIKTRGQQVTLSCSPISGHRSVSWYQQTPGQGLQFLFEYFSETQRNKGNFPGRFSGRQFSNSRSEMNVSTLELGDSALYLCASTPGQGGTEAFFGQGTRLTVV.

The V and J genes are TRBV27 and TRBJ1-6; no clear D. V was cut by 4 bases and J by 4 bases, with 14 bases left in between. Germline values: CDR1 MNHEY, CDR2 SMNVEV (reference sequence). The CDR3 consists of 16 residues. CDR3: CASSSLGLPYNSPLHF. In DNA form, the CDR3 reads TGTGCCAGCAGTTCCTTGGGCCTCCCTTATAATTCACCCCTCCACTTT.

Only one count was recorded for this clone. The gene calls are TRBV27 and TRBJ1-2; 7 positions match TRBD1. In germline, CDR1 is MNHEY, CDR2 SMNVEV (reference sequence). The CDR3 loop spans 14 amino acids. V dropped 1 base and J dropped 8; count of bases not matched to a gene: 7. CDR3 protein: CASSLYAGDSGYTF. As DNA, the CDR3 is TGTGCCAGCAGTTTATATGCAGGGGACAGCGGCTACACCTTC.

The CDR3 region has the DNA TGTGCCAGCATTGCTCAGGTTAGAGGGACGAACACCGGGGAGCTGTTTTTT. Translated, it gives CASIAQVRGTNTGELFF. The J gene is TRBJ2-2, the V gene TRBV7-2, with D perhaps matching TRBD2 (5 bases). Germline CDR1 and CDR2: SGHTA and FQGNSA. The CDR3 runs to 17 residues. Between the trimmed V and J ends, which lost 7 bases and 0 bases, there was a span of 18 bases.

The chain employs TRBV30 and TRBJ1-1; D uncertain. This CDR3 has 11 amino acids. V gave up 4 bases and J gave up 7 bases, with 10 bases separating them. Germline values: CDR1 GTSNPN, CDR2 SVGIG (reference sequence). This CDR3 is CAWTSGREAFF. CDR3 nucleotide sequence: TGTGCCTGGACCTCCGGGCGTGAAGCTTTCTTT.

This chain connects TRBV14 to TRBJ1-6, with D hard to call. Trimming left V 4 bases short and J 5 bases short, with 30 bases between. The CDR3 length is 21 residues. The germline gives CDR1 SGHDN, CDR2 FVKESK. The CDR3 loop reads CASSPGELRIPFAIDNSPLHF. In nucleotides, the CDR3 is TGTGCCAGCAGCCCTGGGGAACTCAGGATTCCCTTCGCCATCGATAATTCACCCCTCCACTTT.

This sequence joins TRBV10-2 and TRBJ2-7, with 8 bases identical to TRBD2. V gave up 1 base and J gave up 1 base; unmatched junction bases: 3. CDR1 is WSHSY, CDR2 SAAADI, per germline. The CDR3 has 15 amino acids. The CDR3 DNA sequence: TGCGCCAGCAGTGAGTGGGTAGCGGGGTCCTACGAGCAGTACTTC. Protein sequence: CASSEWVAGSYEQYF.

Concerning this clone: The same CDR3 can be traced to other DNA sequences in this sample. The chain couples TRBV6-1 to TRBJ1-4, with 8 positions matching TRBD1. V shed 5 bases, J shed 2 bases, and the junction held 1 base outside the gene matches. The V gene's germline CDR1 is MNHNS and CDR2 SASEGT. The CDR3 has 14 amino acids. CDR3 coding DNA: TGTGCCAGCAGTAGGACAGGGACTAATGAAAAACTGTTTTTT. Its protein product is CASSRTGTNEKLFF.

The chain links TRBV2 to TRBJ2-4; 9 positions agree with TRBD1. The CDR3 runs to 17 residues. V dropped 3 bases and J dropped 2; count of bases not matched to a gene: 8. Germline CDR1 SNHLY, CDR2 FYNNEI. For the CDR3, the DNA is TGTGCCAGCAGTGACGTCGGGACAGGGATGCCCAAAAACATTCAGTACTTC. As protein: CASSDVGTGMPKNIQYF.

This chain uses TRBV6-6 with TRBJ2-5; 9 nucleotides align to TRBD1. The CDR3 contains 16 residues. The germline V gene encodes CDR1 MNHNY and CDR2 SVGAGI (reference sequence). Trimming at V came to 6 bases and at J to 4 bases, leaving 12 bases not matched to a gene. CDR3 region: CASSPIQGAQGETQYF. The CDR3 DNA reads TGTGCCAGCAGCCCCATACAGGGGGCGCAGGGAGAGACCCAGTACTTC.

This chain uses TRBV5-6 with TRBJ2-4; 7 nucleotides agree with TRBD1. This CDR3 region has 15 residues. After removal of 1 base from V and 1 base from J, the junction contained 2 bases not matched to a gene. The V gene's germline CDR1 is SGHDT and CDR2 YYEEEE. CDR3 sequence: CASSLRQGAKNIQYF. Here the CDR3 DNA reads TGTGCCAGCAGCTTGAGACAGGGCGCCAAAAACATTCAGTACTTC.

The V and J genes are TRBV5-4 and TRBJ1-1; 9 bases align to TRBD1. The CDR3 contains 14 residues. Germline V gene lookup returns CDR1 SGHNT and CDR2 YYREEE (reference sequence). V lost 3 bases to trimming and J lost 3 bases; unmatched junction nucleotides: 3. The CDR3 loop reads CASSSDRGYTEAFF. The CDR3 nucleotides are TGTGCCAGCAGCTCGGACAGGGGATACACTGAAGCTTTCTTT.

The J gene is TRBJ1-3, the V gene TRBV10-3, with D possibly TRBD1 on 6 matching bases. Trimming took off 9 bases at V and 0 bases at J, with 15 bases between the two ends. The germline V gene encodes CDR1 ENHRY and CDR2 SYGVKD. The CDR3 runs to 15 residues. The CDR3: CAISPGHGSGNTIYF. CDR3 coding DNA: TGTGCCATTAGTCCGGGACATGGCTCTGGAAACACCATATATTTT.

The J gene is TRBJ1-4, the V gene TRBV4-1, with TRBD1 matching 7 bases. The CDR3 runs 17 residues. Trimming cost V 0 bases and J 7 bases; bases outside gene matches: 11. Germline values: CDR1 MGHRA, CDR2 YSYEKL. CDR3 loop: CASSQDRGGTVTEKLFF. CDR3 coding DNA: TGCGCCAGCAGCCAAGATAGGGGGGGGACAGTAACTGAAAAACTGTTTTTT.

The chain has TRBV6-1 and TRBJ2-7; possible D gene TRBD2, 5 bases. This CDR3 is 15 amino acids long. The germline V gene has CDR1 MNHNS and CDR2 SASEGT. V was cut by 2 bases and J by 4 bases, with 15 bases left in between. In DNA, the CDR3 is TGTGCCAGCAGTGAACCCACCTCGGGGTCGTACGAGCAGTACTTC. Its protein is CASSEPTSGSYEQYF.

This clone was counted only a few times. The sample holds other DNA sequences that translate to the same CDR3. The rearrangement links TRBV6-1 to TRBJ2-3; D is uncertain. The CDR3 length is 12 residues. Germline lookup yields CDR1 MNHNS and CDR2 SASEGT. The V end lost 4 bases, the J end lost 0 bases, and 2 bases lay between the germline ends. CDR3 residues: CASSASTDTQYF. The CDR3 DNA follows: TGTGCCAGCAGTGCTAGCACAGATACGCAGTATTTT.

V usage is TRBV12-5 and J usage is TRBJ2-5, with 7 bases matching TRBD1. The germline V gene encodes CDR1 LGHNT and CDR2 FRNRAP. V trimming: 3 bases; J trimming: 7 bases; junction bases outside the gene matches: 8. The CDR3 covers 14 residues. The CDR3 nucleotides are TGTGCTAGTGGTTTCGGCACAGGGGATCGGACCCAGTACTTC. This translates into CASGFGTGDRTQYF. Filled out from reference TRBV12-5 and TRBJ2-5, the complete variable domain reads DARVTQTPRHKVTEMGQEVTMRCQPILGHNTVFWYRQTMMQGLELLAYFRNRAPLDDSGMPKDRFSAEMPDATLATLKIQPSEPRDSAVYFCASGFGTGDRTQYFGPGTRLLVL.